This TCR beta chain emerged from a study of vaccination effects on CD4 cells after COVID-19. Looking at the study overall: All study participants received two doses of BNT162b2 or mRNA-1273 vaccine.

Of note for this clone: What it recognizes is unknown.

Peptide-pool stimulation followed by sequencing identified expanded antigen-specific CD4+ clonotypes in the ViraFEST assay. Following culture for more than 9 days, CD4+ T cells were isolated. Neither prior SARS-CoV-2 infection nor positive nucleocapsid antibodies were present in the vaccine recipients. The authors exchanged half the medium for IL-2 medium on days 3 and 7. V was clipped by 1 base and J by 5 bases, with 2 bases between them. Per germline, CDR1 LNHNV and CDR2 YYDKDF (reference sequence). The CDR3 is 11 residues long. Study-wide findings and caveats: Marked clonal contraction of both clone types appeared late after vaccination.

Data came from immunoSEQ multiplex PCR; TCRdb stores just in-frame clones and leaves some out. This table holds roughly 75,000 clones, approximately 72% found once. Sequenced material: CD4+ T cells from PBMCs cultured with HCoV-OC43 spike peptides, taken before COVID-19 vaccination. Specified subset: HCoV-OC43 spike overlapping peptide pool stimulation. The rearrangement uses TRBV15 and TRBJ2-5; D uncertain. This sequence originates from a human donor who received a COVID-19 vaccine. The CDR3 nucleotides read TGTGCCACCAGCAGAGTTGAGACCCAGTACTTC. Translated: CATSRVETQYF.